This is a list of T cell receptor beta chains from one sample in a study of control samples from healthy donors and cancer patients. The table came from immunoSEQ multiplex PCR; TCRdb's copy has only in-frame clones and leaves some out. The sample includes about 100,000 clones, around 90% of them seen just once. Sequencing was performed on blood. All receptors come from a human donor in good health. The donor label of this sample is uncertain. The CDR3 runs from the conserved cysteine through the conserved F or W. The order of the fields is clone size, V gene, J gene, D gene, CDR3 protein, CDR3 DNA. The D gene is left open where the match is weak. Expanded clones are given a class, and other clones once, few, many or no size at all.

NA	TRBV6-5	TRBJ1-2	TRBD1	CASSYGGQGYYGYTF	TGTGCCAGCAGTTACGGCGGACAGGGGTACTATGGCTACACCTTC
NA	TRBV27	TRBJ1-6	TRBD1	CATPGQGFSSPLHF	TGTGCCACCCCGGGACAGGGTTTTTCCTCACCCCTCCACTTT
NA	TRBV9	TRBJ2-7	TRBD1	CASSASTGGYEQYF	TGTGCCAGCAGCGCGTCAACAGGGGGCTACGAGCAGTACTTC
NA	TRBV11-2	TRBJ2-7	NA	CASSPPQGNYEQYF	TGTGCCAGCAGCCCACCCCAGGGGAACTACGAGCAGTACTTC
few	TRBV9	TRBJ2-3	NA	CASSVPSTDTQYF	TGTGCCAGCAGCGTACCCAGCACAGATACGCAGTATTTT
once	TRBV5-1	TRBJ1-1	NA	CASSLGANTEAFF	TGCGCCAGCAGCTTAGGGGCCAACACTGAAGCTTTCTTT
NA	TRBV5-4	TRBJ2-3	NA	CASSRLGTRGFTDTQYF	TGTGCCAGCAGCCGCTTGGGGACCCGGGGCTTCACAGATACGCAGTATTTT
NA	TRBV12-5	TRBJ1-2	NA	CASGLGAGPLGGYTF	TGTGCTAGTGGTTTGGGCGCGGGGCCTCTGGGTGGCTACACCTTC
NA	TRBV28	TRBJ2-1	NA	CASSSQDQKRFF	TGTGCCAGCAGTTCACAGGACCAGAAACGGTTCTTC
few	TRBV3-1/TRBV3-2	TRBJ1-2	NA	CASSQSVIYGYTF	TGTGCCAGCAGCCAGTCGGTTATCTATGGCTACACCTTC
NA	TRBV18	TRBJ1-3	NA	CASSPITGSSGNTIYF	TGTGCCAGCTCACCAATTACAGGGAGCTCTGGAAACACCATATATTTT
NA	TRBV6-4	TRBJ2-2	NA	CASSVQGQGELFF	TGTGCCAGCAGTGTCCAGGGTCAAGGGGAGCTGTTTTTT
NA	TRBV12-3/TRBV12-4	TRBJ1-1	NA	CASSNRRGEAFF	TGTGCCAGCAGTAACCGGCGAGGTGAAGCTTTCTTT
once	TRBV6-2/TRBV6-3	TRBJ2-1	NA	CASSYGIGANEQFF	TGTGCCAGCAGTTACGGCATCGGAGCCAATGAGCAGTTCTTC
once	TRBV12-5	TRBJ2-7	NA	CASGSWGAGTITYEQYF	TGTGCTAGTGGTTCGTGGGGGGCCGGGACAATTACCTACGAGCAGTACTTC
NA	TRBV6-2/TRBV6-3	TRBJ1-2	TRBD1	CASSYSPGQGTFDYTF	TGTGCCAGCAGTTACTCTCCGGGACAGGGGACATTTGACTACACCTTC
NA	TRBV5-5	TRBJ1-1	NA	CASSLWAGVSDEAFF	TGTGCCAGCAGCTTGTGGGCAGGGGTAAGTGATGAAGCTTTCTTT
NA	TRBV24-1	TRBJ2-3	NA	CATSDPGAPNTDTQYF	TGTGCCACCAGTGACCCAGGGGCCCCGAACACAGATACGCAGTATTTT
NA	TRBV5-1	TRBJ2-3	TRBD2	CASRSTGTRMSSQYF	TGCGCCAGCAGATCAACCGGGACTAGGATGTCCTCGCAGTATTTT
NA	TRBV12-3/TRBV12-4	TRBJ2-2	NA	CASSFRHTGELFF	TGTGCCAGCAGTTTCAGACACACCGGGGAGCTGTTTTTT
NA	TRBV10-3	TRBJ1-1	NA	CAISELRTDTEAFF	TGTGCCATCAGCGAATTAAGGACCGACACTGAAGCTTTCTTT
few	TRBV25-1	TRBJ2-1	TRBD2	CASSDTERGAATDEQFF	TGTGCCAGCAGTGATACAGAGCGGGGGGCTGCAACCGATGAGCAGTTCTTC
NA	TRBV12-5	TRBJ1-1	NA	CASGLSFNTEAFF	TGTGCTAGTGGTTTGAGCTTTAACACTGAAGCTTTCTTT
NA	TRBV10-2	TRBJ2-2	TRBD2	CASRGGGGTGELFF	TGCGCCAGCAGGGGCGGGGGAGGCACCGGGGAGCTGTTTTTT
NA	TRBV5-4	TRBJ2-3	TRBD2	CASSPPGLRTDTQYF	TGTGCCAGCAGCCCACCGGGACTACGCACAGATACGCAGTATTTT
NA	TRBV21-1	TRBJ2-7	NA	CASSNPRDCYEQYF	TGTGCCAGCAGCAACCCCAGGGACTGCTACGAGCAGTACTTC
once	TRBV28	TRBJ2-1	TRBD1	CASSSLLDRAGVDEQFF	TGTGCCAGCAGTTCGCTCCTCGACAGGGCCGGCGTGGATGAGCAGTTCTTC
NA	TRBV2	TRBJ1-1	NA	CASLRQMNTEAFF	TGTGCCAGCCTCCGACAGATGAACACTGAAGCTTTCTTT
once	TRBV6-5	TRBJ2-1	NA	CASSYSLGAYNEQFF	TGTGCCAGCAGTTACTCACTGGGGGCCTACAATGAGCAGTTCTTC
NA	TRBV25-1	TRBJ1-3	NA	CASSEDWGNTIYF	TGTGCCAGCAGTGAGGACTGGGGAAACACCATATATTTT
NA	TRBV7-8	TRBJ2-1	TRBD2	CASSRGTSGGAGEQFF	TGTGCCAGCAGCCGTGGAACTAGCGGGGGGGCCGGGGAGCAGTTCTTC
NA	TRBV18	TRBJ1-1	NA	CASSPLQGFDTEAFF	TGTGCCAGCTCACCTCTACAGGGTTTCGACACTGAAGCTTTCTTT
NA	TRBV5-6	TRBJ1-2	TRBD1	CASSRDRNYGYTF	TGTGCCAGCAGCCGGGACAGGAACTATGGCTACACCTTC
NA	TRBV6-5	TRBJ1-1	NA	CASSYSTGRAFF	TGTGCCAGCAGTTACTCGACCGGGCGAGCTTTCTTT
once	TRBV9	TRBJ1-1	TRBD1	CASSPRQGNAEAFF	TGTGCCAGCAGCCCCCGACAGGGTAACGCTGAAGCTTTCTTT
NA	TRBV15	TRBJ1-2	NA	CATSRTVDYGYTF	TGTGCCACCAGCCGGACAGTGGACTATGGCTACACCTTC
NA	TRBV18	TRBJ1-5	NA	CASSPNQGENQPQHF	TGTGCCAGCTCACCAAACCAGGGCGAGAATCAGCCCCAGCATTTT
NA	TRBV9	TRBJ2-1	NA	CASSKAGTEYNEQFF	TGTGCCAGCAGCAAGGCGGGGACAGAATACAATGAGCAGTTCTTC
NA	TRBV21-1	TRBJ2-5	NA	CASSKGAGGGCQETQYF	TGTGCCAGCAGCAAAGGCGCGGGAGGGGGCTGTCAAGAGACCCAGTACTTC
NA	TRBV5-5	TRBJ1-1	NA	CASSLAGRNTEAFF	TGTGCCAGCAGCTTGGCCGGCAGGAACACTGAAGCTTTCTTT
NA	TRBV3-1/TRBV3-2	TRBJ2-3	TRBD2	CASSQTLFTSGVSGTQYF	TGTGCCAGCAGCCAAACTCTTTTCACTAGCGGCGTATCAGGTACGCAGTATTTT